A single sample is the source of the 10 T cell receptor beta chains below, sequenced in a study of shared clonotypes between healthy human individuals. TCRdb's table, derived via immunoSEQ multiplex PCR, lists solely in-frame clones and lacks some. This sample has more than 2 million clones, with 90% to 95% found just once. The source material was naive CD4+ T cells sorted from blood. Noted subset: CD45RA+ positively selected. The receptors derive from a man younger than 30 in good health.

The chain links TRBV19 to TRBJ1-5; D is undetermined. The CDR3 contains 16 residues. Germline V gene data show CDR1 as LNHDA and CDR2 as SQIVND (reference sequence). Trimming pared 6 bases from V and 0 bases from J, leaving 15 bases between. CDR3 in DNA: TGTGCCAGTAGAGTCACAGTGCTAGGTAGCAATCAGCCCCAGCATTTT. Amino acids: CASRVTVLGSNQPQHF.

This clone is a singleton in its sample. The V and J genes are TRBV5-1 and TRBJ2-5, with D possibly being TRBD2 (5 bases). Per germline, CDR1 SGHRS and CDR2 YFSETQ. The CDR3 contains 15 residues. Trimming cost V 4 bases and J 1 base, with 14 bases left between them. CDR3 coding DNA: TGCGCCAGCAGCCGTGTGTCCGGGATCCAAGAGACCCAGTACTTC. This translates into CASSRVSGIQETQYF.

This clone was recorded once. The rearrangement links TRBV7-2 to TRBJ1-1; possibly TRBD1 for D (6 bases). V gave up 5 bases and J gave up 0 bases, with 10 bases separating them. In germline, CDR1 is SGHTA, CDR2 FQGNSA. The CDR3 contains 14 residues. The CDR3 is CASSEQGLNTEAFF. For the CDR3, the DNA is TGTGCCAGCAGCGAGCAGGGGCTGAACACTGAAGCTTTCTTT.

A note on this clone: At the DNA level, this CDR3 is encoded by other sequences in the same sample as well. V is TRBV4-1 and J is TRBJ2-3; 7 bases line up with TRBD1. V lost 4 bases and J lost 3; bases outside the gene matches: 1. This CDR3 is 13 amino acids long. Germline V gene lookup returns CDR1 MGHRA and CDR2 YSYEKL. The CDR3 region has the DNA TGCGCCAGCAGCCGACAGGGTACAGATACGCAGTATTTT. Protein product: CASSRQGTDTQYF.

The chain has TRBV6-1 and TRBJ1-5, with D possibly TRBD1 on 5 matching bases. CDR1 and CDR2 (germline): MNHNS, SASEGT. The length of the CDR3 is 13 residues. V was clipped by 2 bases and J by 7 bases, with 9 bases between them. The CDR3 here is CASSEPGQQPQHF. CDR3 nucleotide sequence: TGTGCCAGCAGTGAACCAGGGCAGCAGCCCCAGCATTTT.

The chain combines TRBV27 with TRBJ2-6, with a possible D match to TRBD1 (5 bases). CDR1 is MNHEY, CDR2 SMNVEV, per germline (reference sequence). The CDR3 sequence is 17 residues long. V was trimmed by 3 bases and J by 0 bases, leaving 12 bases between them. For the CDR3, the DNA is TGTGCCAGCAGTTTCACAGGTTATCGCTCTGGGGCCAACGTCCTGACTTTC. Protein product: CASSFTGYRSGANVLTF.

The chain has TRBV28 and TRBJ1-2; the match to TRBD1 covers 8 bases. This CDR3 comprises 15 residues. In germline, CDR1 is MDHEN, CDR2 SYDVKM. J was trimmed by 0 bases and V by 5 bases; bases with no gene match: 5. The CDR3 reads CASSRGQAANYGYTF. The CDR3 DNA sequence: TGTGCCAGCAGTAGGGGACAGGCGGCTAACTATGGCTACACCTTC.

CDR3 residues: CASSLGPHLHF. For the CDR3, the DNA is TGTGCCAGCAGCTTGGGGCCTCACCTCCACTTT. The V gene is TRBV7-2, the J gene TRBJ1-6; maybe TRBD1 (5 bases). The ends were cut back, 3 bases at V and 15 bases at J, with 9 bases in the middle. The CDR3 loop spans 11 amino acids. The germline V gene has CDR1 SGHTA and CDR2 FQGNSA.

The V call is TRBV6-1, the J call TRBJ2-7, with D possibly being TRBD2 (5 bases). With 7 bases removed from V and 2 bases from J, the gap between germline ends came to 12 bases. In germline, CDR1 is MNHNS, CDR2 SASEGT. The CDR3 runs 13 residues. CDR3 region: CASNRGITYEQYF. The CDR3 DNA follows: TGTGCCAGCAATCGGGGAATCACCTACGAGCAGTACTTC.

This CDR3 is CASSSQGAHGYTF. The CDR3 coding sequence is TGTGCCAGCAGCTCTCAGGGGGCCCATGGCTACACCTTC. The chain combines TRBV11-2 with TRBJ1-2; TRBD1 agrees at 8 bases. The germline CDR1 and CDR2 sequences are SGHAT and FQNNGV. The CDR3 runs 13 residues. V was clipped by 4 bases and J by 6 bases; unmatched bases: 4.